The clone carrying this T cell receptor beta chain turned up a few times. The sample comes from a study of T-cell memory formation after mild COVID-19. TCRdb fed the 5' RACE reads into MiXCR, producing one record per CDR3 protein. The sample records 540,000 or so distinct CDR3 sequences, roughly 20% being singletons. V was clipped by 5 bases and J by 7 bases; unmatched bases: 10. The CDR3 totals 15 residues. From germline, CDR1 is SGHAT and CDR2 FQNNGV. This clonotype was sampled from an adult woman who had mild COVID-19 (a few samples of this study predate the infection). Cell type and time point are not known. Specimen: PBMCs or a T cell subset sorted from them (not recorded which). This sequence joins TRBV11-2 and TRBJ1-3; 8 bases fit TRBD1. CDR3: CASSLGQGGTNTIYF. In DNA form, the CDR3 reads TGTGCCAGCAGCCTCGGACAGGGTGGTACGAACACCATATATTTT.